A single sample gave rise to the 10 T cell receptor beta chains below, sequenced in a study of tumor and adjacent non-tumor tissue in lung cancer. The template was RNA from unsorted bulk tissue. This non-tumor lung sample came from over 3 cm beyond the tumor edge. Three rounds of nested PCR, following a modified ARM-PCR protocol, produced the TCRbeta library. TCRdb redid the calling of the multiplex PCR reads with MiXCR, one entry per CDR3 protein. The sample has tens of thousands of distinct CDR3 sequences; less than 70% are singletons. Sequencing used distant non-tumor lung tissue. Every receptor here comes from a woman between 40 and 50 years old with non-small cell lung cancer.

Points on this clonotype: The CDR3 does not close with the conserved phenylalanine or tryptophan, likely indicating a read error. No DNA is shown, since the ends of the CDR3 on it are uncertain; the CDR3 is the one TCRdb lists. The chain has TRBV11-3 and TRBJ2-1; the DNA was not compared with TRBD2, the D call given in the table. The CDR3 is 11 amino acids long, termini counted. Germline V gives CDR1 SGHNT, CDR2 YENEEA. CDR3 loop: CASSFLTLLVS.

With respect to this clonotype: A junction boundary mismatches the germline segment, possibly from a read error. The CDR3 DNA follows: TGCGCCAACAGCCTACCGAGCGGGAATACAGATACGCAGTATTTT. This gives the protein CANSLPSGNTDTQYF. The rearrangement joins TRBV4-1 to TRBJ2-3; 7 bases are a match to TRBD2. This CDR3 is built from 15 residues. CDR1 is MGHRA and CDR2 is YSYEKL in the germline V gene.

With regard to this clonotype: This may be a read error: a much more frequent sequence differs by one nucleotide. This likely comes from a read error, as the CDR3 has no conserved phenylalanine or tryptophan at its end. V and J are TRBV10-3 and TRBJ2-5, with D perhaps matching TRBD1 (6 bases). The V gene's germline CDR1 is ENHRY and CDR2 SYGVKD. The ends were cut back, 6 bases at V and 4 bases at J, with 15 bases in the middle. This CDR3 is built from 14 residues. This CDR3 reads CAIRPQGSGETQYS. CDR3 in DNA: TGTGCCATCAGACCACAGGGATCGGGAGAGACCCAGTACTCC.

About this clonotype itself: Since the CDR3 does not end with the conserved phenylalanine or tryptophan, this likely comes from a read error. This rearrangement joins TRBV6-1 to TRBJ2-2, with 10 bases matching TRBD2. Germline V lookup: CDR1 MNHNS, CDR2 SASEGT. This CDR3 contains 15 residues. Here the CDR3 reads CASTRTSGIGGGLFS. The CDR3 nucleotides read TGTGCCAGCACCAGAACTAGCGGGATAGGCGGGGGGCTGTTTTCT.

Of note for this clonotype: Because it lacks the conserved phenylalanine or tryptophan at the end, this CDR3 is likely a read error. Written as DNA, the CDR3 is TGTGCCAGCAGCTTTGGACTAGCGGGATCTTTCACTGATACGCAGTATTCT. Protein: CASSFGLAGSFTDTQYS. The V gene is TRBV5-6, the J gene TRBJ2-3; 12 bases match TRBD2. Germline trimming cut 2 bases from V and 6 bases from J; bases unmatched to any gene: 10. Germline CDR1 is SGHDT and CDR2 is YYEEEE. The CDR3 totals 17 residues.

Regarding this clonotype: The junction departs from germline at one end; a sequencing error may be responsible. The chain uses TRBV29-1 and TRBJ2-7; D might be TRBD1 (6 bases). Germline V gives CDR1 SQVTM, CDR2 ANQGSEA. CDR3 length: 12 amino acids. The CDR3 bases are TGCAGCCCGTTGGTACAGGACAGCAGAGTGAGGTTC. The encoded protein is CSPLVQDSRVRF.

This clonotype was seen a few times. Its ends do not fully match the called genes, so a read error is possible. The gene calls are TRBV20-1 and TRBJ2-1, with D possibly TRBD2 on 6 matching bases. The CDR3 length is 14 residues. Germline V CDR1 and CDR2: DFQATT, SNEGSKA (reference sequence). The CDR3 DNA reads as TGCAGTGTTAGAGATCTGGGGGGAGTGTGGGAGCAGTTCTTC. Protein: CSVRDLGGVWEQFF.

As to this clonotype: The junction shows a germline mismatch at one end, possibly a read error. CDR3 nucleotide sequence: TGTGCTAGCAGGGCTAGCGGGAGGAACCAAGAGACCCAGTACTTC. Protein product: CASRASGRNQETQYF. The gene calls are TRBV6-5 and TRBJ2-5; TRBD2 matches 11 bases. Germline V gives CDR1 MNHEY, CDR2 SVGAGI. The CDR3 spans 15 residues.

This clonotype was recorded a few times. V and J are TRBV11-2 and TRBJ2-1; 8 nucleotides match TRBD2. The germline V gene encodes CDR1 SGHAT and CDR2 FQNNGV. The CDR3 is 15 amino acids. V was pared by 0 bases and J by 9 bases, with 7 bases of the junction left unmatched. CDR3 region: CASSLDPGGGTEQFF. The CDR3 DNA reads TGTGCCAGCAGCTTAGATCCCGGCGGGGGGACTGAGCAGTTCTTC. The full variable domain, rest sourced from reference TRBV11-2 and TRBJ2-1, is EAGVAQSPRYKIIEKRQSVAFWCNPISGHATLYWYQQILGQGPKLLIQFQNNGVVDDSQLPKDRFSAERLKGVDSTLKIQPAKLEDSAVYLCASSLDPGGGTEQFFGPGTRLTVL.

Concerning this clonotype: Mismatch with germline at one junction end may stem from a read error. This CDR3 reads CACRRFGGSYEQYF. CDR3 bases: TGTGCCTGCAGACGATTCGGGGGTTCCTACGAGCAGTACTTC. J is TRBJ2-7 and V is TRBV6-1, with a possible D match to TRBD2 (6 bases). The germline V gene has CDR1 MNHNS and CDR2 SASEGT. This CDR3 is 14 amino acids long.